A selection of T cell receptor beta chains follows, all from one sample in a study of regulatory T cells in long-lasting Graves disease. TCRdb ran MiXCR on the multiplex PCR reads and lists one entry per CDR3 protein. The sample includes 400,000 to 450,000 distinct CDR3 sequences, less than 20% seen only once; the top ten take over 8.5%. This sample also belongs to another study, concerning T cells in Graves' hyperthyroidism and ophthalmopathy.

Sequences were derived from peripheral blood mononuclear cells (PBMCs), sampled at new diagnosis, from a patient treated with antithyroid drugs. All receptors derive from a woman between 25 and 40 years old with Graves disease. The CDR3 runs from the conserved cysteine through the conserved F or W. The D gene is left open where the match is weak. Some rows have no size entry. The others give once, few or many, or a class for an expanded clone.

j_gene,abundance,d_gene,v_gene,CDR3aa,CDR3nt
TRBJ2-2,once,.,TRBV7-2,CASSLEFATGELFF,TGTGCCAGCAGCTTGGAGTTTGCCACCGGGGAGCTGTTTTTT
TRBJ1-1,many,.,TRBV27,CASKYALRTENTEAFF,TGTGCCAGCAAATATGCCCTCCGGACGGAGAACACTGAAGCTTTCTTT
TRBJ1-1,many,.,TRBV2,CASSEGGGKAFF,TGTGCCAGCAGTGAAGGAGGGGGGAAGGCTTTCTTT
TRBJ1-2,.,.,TRBV10-3,CAISPPGRENYGYTF,TGTGCCATCAGCCCCCCTGGACGGGAGAACTATGGCTACACCTTC
TRBJ2-2,.,.,TRBV7-2,CASSFSGGGELFF,TGTGCCAGCAGCTTTTCAGGGGGGGGGGAGCTGTTTTTT
TRBJ1-2,few,.,TRBV6-1,CASSPDSPNYGYTF,TGTGCCAGCAGTCCGGACAGCCCTAACTATGGCTACACCTTC
TRBJ2-3,.,.,TRBV6-2/TRBV6-3,CASTFDTYTDTQYF,TGTGCCAGCACTTTCGACACCTACACAGATACGCAGTATTTT
TRBJ1-1,many,.,TRBV18,CASSPGALNTEAFF,TGTGCCAGCTCACCGGGGGCCTTGAACACTGAAGCTTTCTTT
TRBJ2-5,few,TRBD2,TRBV24-1,CATSTQSGGGTQYF,TGTGCCACCTCAACGCAAAGCGGGGGGGGGACCCAGTACTTC
TRBJ2-3,many,TRBD2,TRBV27,CASSLWTSAASDTQYF,TGTGCCAGCAGTTTATGGACTAGCGCCGCGTCGGATACGCAGTATTTT
TRBJ2-7,few,TRBD1,TRBV28,CASRMRTGASYEQYF,TGTGCCAGCAGGATGCGGACAGGGGCATCCTACGAGCAGTACTTC
TRBJ1-1,many,TRBD1,TRBV11-2,CASSFSLNKGALTEAFF,TGTGCCAGCAGCTTTTCCCTTAATAAGGGGGCGCTCACTGAAGCTTTCTTT
TRBJ2-3,many,.,TRBV4-1,CASSQNLALDADTQYF,TGCGCCAGCAGCCAAAACCTAGCCCTGGACGCAGATACGCAGTATTTT
TRBJ2-3,once,.,TRBV15,CATSRLTGNQEKQYF,TGTGCCACCAGCAGATTAACGGGAAACCAGGAAAAGCAGTATTTT
TRBJ2-1,many,TRBD2,TRBV6-2/TRBV6-3,CASNLAGGPSEQFF,TGTGCCAGCAACTTAGCGGGAGGGCCGAGTGAGCAGTTCTTC
TRBJ2-3,many,.,TRBV4-3,CASSQGDPPTDTQYF,TGCGCCAGCAGCCAAGGAGACCCCCCCACAGATACGCAGTATTTT